This TCR beta chain was observed in a study of shared clonotypes between healthy human individuals. Study in general: Each donor had three CD4 naive, three CD4 memory, two CD8 naive and one CD8 memory plate. Study observations and caveats: When naive CD4 clonotypes were compared across a few donors, around 5% were shared.

CD4+ cells were split into CD45RA+ naive and CD45RA-negative memory subsets. In germline, CDR1 is MDHEN, CDR2 SYDVKM. The V gene end was trimmed by 5 bases and the J gene end by 2 bases; junction bases not matched to a gene: 6. This CDR3 has 15 amino acids. As for this clone: The target antigen is unknown.

Profiled with immunoSEQ multiplex PCR; TCRdb holds only in-frame clones, not every one. In the table there are 2 million to 2.5 million clones, over 85% of which are singletons. The gene calls are TRBV28 and TRBJ1-5, with 7 bases identical to TRBD1. The specimen was naive CD4+ T cells from PBMCs. Regarding subset: CD45RA+ positively selected. The source of this sequence is a man between 18 and 35 years old in good health. Some clones in this sample may be carry-over from other donors' samples. In DNA, the CDR3 is TGTGCCAGCAGTGGCCACGGACAGGGCAATCAGCCCCAGCATTTT. Residues: CASSGHGQGNQPQHF.